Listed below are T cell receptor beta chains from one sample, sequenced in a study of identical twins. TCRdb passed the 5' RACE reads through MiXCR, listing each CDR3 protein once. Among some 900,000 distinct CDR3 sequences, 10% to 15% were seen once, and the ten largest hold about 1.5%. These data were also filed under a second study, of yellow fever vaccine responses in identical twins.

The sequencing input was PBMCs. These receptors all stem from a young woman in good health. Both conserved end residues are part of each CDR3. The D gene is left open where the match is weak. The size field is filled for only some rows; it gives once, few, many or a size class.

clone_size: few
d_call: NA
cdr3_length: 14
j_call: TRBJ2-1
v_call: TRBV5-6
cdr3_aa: CASSSLVWGNEQFF
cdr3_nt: TGTGCCAGCAGCTCGCTAGTATGGGGCAATGAGCAGTTCTTC

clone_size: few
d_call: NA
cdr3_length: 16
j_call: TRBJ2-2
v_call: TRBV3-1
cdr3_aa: CASSGTRTENTGELFF
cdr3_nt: TGTGCCAGCAGTGGTACTAGGACGGAGAACACCGGGGAGCTGTTTTTT

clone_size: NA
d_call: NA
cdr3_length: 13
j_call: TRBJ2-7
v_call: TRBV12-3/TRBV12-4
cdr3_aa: CASRGSTTYEQYF
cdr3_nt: TGTGCCAGTAGGGGCAGTACAACCTACGAGCAGTACTTC

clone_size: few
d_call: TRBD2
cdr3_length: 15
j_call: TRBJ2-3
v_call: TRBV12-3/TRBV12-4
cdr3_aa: CASSFGSGGVDTQYF
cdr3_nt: TGTGCCAGCAGTTTCGGTAGCGGGGGGGTGGATACGCAGTATTTT

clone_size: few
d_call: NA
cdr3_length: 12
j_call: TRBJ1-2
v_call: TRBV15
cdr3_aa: CATSRETYGYTF
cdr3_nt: TGTGCCACCAGCCGCGAAACCTATGGCTACACCTTC

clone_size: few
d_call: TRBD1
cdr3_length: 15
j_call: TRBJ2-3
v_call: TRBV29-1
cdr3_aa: CSVEKTGGRTDTQYF
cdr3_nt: TGCAGCGTTGAAAAGACAGGGGGCCGGACAGATACGCAGTATTTT

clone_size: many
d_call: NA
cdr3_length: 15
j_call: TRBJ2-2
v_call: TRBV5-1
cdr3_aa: CASSLVASNTGELFF
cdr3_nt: TGCGCCAGCAGCTTGGTTGCATCGAACACCGGGGAGCTGTTTTTT

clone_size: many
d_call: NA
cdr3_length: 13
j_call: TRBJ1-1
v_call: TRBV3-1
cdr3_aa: CASSQGGGTEAFF
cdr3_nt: TGTGCCAGCAGCCAGGGTGGGGGCACTGAAGCTTTCTTT

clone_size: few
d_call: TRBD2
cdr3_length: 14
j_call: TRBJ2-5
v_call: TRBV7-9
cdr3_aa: CASSSGPYQETQYF
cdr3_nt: TGTGCCAGCAGTAGCGGGCCATACCAAGAGACCCAGTACTTC

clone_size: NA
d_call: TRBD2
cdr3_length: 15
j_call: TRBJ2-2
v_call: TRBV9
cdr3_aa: CASSATSGATGELFF
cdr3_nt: TGTGCCAGCAGCGCGACTAGCGGGGCGACCGGGGAGCTGTTTTTT

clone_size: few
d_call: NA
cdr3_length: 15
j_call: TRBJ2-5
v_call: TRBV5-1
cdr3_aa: CASSSPRGGLETQYF
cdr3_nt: TGCGCCAGCAGCTCCCCCAGGGGTGGGCTGGAGACCCAGTACTTC

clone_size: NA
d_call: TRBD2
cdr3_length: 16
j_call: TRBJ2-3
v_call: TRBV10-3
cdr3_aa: CAISPGTKRDTDTQYF
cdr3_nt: TGTGCCATCAGCCCCGGGACTAAGCGGGACACAGATACGCAGTATTTT

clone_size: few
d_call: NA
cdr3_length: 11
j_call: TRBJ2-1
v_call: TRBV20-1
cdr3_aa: CSARVRNEQFF
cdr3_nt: TGCAGTGCTAGAGTCCGTAATGAGCAGTTCTTC

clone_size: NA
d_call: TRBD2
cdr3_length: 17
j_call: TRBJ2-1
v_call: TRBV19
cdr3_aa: CASSIGAGTSGGNEQFF
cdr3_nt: TGTGCCAGTAGTATAGGGGCCGGGACTAGCGGGGGCAATGAGCAGTTCTTC

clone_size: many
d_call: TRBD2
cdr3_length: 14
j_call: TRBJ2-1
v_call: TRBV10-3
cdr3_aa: CAISSGLAYNEQFF
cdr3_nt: TGTGCCATCAGTTCGGGACTAGCCTACAATGAGCAGTTCTTC

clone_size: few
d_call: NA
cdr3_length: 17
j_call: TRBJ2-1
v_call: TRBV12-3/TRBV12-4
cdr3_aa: CASSLFPAEKNYNEQFF
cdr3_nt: TGTGCCAGCAGTTTATTCCCAGCGGAAAAAAACTACAATGAGCAGTTCTTC

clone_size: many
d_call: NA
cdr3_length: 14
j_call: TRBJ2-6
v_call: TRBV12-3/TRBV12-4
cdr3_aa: CASSPGSGANVLTF
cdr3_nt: TGTGCCAGCAGTCCGGGGTCTGGGGCCAACGTCCTGACTTTC

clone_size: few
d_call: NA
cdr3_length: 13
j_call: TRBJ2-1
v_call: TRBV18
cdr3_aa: CASSPRGRFEQFF
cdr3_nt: TGTGCCAGCTCACCACGGGGTCGTTTTGAGCAGTTCTTC

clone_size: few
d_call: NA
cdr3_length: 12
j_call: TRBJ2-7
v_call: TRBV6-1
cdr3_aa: CASGGVAYEQYF
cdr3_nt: TGTGCCAGCGGTGGAGTGGCTTACGAGCAGTACTTC

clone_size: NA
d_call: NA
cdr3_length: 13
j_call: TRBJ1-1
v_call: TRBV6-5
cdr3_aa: CASTPGPFTEAFF
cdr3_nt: TGTGCCAGCACCCCAGGACCGTTCACTGAAGCTTTCTTT

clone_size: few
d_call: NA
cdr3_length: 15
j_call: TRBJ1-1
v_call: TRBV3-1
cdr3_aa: CASSQGGQPNTEAFF
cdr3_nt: TGTGCCAGCAGCCAAGGAGGACAGCCGAACACTGAAGCTTTCTTT

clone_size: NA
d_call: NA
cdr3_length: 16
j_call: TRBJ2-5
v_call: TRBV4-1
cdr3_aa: CASSQDQHGPEETQYF
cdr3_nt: TGCGCCAGCAGCCAAGATCAACACGGCCCCGAAGAGACCCAGTACTTC

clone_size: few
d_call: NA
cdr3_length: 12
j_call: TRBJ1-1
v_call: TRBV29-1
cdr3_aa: CSVVDGGTEAFF
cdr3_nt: TGCAGCGTGGTGGACGGGGGGACTGAAGCTTTCTTT

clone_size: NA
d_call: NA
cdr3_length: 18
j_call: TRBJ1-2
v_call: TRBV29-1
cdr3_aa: CSVEDYEEGTDYNYGYTF
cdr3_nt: TGCAGCGTTGAAGATTACGAGGAAGGTACCGACTATAACTATGGCTACACCTTC

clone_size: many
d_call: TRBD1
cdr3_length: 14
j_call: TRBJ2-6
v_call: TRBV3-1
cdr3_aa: CASRQGSGANVLTF
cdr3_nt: TGTGCCAGCAGACAGGGGTCTGGGGCCAACGTCCTGACTTTC

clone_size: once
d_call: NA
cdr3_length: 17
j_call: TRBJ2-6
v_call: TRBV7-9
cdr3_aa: CASSPPTGYSGANVLTF
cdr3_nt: TGTGCCAGCAGCCCGCCGACAGGTTACTCTGGGGCCAACGTCCTGACTTTC

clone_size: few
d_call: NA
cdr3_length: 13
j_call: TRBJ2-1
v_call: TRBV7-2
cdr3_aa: CASSLETLNEQFF
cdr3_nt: TGTGCCAGCAGCTTAGAGACCTTAAATGAGCAGTTCTTC